This T cell receptor (beta chain) originates from a study of neurological immune-mediated disorders. Regarding the study as a whole: The greatest TCR clonal expansion appeared in HTLV-1-associated myelopathy and the smallest, falling below healthy controls, in multiple sclerosis. Because no CDR3 amino acid sequences were shared across subjects by expanded clones, private repertoires were suggested in all groups.

After removal of 4 bases from V and 0 bases from J, the junction contained 5 bases not matched to a gene. The germline gives CDR1 KGHSY, CDR2 FQNENV. There are 15 residues in the CDR3. This clonotype was seen repeatedly, ten times or more. Its target is unknown. A total of 2 million PBMCs stored at -80 degrees C provided the unsorted libraries. It was by 5'RACE with 10-nucleotide random UMIs that the cDNA was made. TCRdb fed the 5' RACE reads into MiXCR, producing one record per CDR3 protein. The table shows over 25,000 distinct CDR3 sequences, with approximately 12% occurring only once. V is TRBV16 and J is TRBJ1-1; 7 bases map to TRBD1. This TCR came from a man in his 60s in good health. Specimen: PBMCs. The chain's CDR3 is CASSPPTGLNTEAFF. The CDR3 nucleotides read TGTGCCAGCAGCCCCCCGACAGGGTTGAACACTGAAGCTTTCTTT.